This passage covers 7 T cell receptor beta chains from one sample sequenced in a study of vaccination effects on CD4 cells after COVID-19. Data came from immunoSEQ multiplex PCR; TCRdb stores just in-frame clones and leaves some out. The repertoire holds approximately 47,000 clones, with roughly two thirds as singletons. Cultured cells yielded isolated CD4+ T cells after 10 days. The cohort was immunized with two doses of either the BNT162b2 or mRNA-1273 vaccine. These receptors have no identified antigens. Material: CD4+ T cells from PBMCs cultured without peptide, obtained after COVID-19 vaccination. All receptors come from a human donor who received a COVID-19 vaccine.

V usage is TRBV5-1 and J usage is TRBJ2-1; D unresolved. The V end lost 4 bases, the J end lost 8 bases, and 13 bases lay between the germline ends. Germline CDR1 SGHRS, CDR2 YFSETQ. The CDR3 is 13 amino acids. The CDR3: CASSRSASDEQFF. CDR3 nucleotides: TGCGCCAGCAGCCGCTCAGCGTCTGATGAGCAGTTCTTC.

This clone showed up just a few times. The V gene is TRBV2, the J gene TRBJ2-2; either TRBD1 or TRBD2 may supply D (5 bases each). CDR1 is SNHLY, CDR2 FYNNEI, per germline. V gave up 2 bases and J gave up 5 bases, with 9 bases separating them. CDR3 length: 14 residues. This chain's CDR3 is CASSESWGTGELFF. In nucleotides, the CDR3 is TGTGCCAGCAGTGAAAGTTGGGGGACCGGGGAGCTGTTTTTT.

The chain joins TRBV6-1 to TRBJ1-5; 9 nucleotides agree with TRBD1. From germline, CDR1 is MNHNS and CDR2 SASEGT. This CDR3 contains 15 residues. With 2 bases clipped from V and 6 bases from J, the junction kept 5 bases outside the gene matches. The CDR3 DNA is TGTGCCAGCAGTGAAAGGGGGACAGGGTTTCAGCCCCAGCATTTT. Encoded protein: CASSERGTGFQPQHF.

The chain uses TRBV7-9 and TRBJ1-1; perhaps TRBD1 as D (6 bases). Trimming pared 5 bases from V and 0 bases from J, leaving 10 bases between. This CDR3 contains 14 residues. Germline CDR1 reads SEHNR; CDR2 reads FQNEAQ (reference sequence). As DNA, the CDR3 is TGTGCCAGCAGCCAGGACAGCTTGAACACTGAAGCTTTCTTT. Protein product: CASSQDSLNTEAFF. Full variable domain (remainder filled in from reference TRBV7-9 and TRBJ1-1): DTGVSQNPRHKITKRGQNVTFRCDPISEHNRLYWYRQTLGQGPEFLTYFQNEAQLEKSRLLSDRFSAERPKGSFSTLEIQRTEQGDSAMYLCASSQDSLNTEAFFGQGTRLTVV.

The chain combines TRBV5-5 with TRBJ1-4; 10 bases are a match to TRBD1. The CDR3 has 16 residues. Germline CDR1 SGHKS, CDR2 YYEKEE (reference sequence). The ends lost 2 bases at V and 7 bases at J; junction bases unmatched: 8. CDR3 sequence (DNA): TGTGCCAGCAGCTTTATCCCGACAGGGGGCCGTGAAAAACTGTTTTTT. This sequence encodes CASSFIPTGGREKLFF.

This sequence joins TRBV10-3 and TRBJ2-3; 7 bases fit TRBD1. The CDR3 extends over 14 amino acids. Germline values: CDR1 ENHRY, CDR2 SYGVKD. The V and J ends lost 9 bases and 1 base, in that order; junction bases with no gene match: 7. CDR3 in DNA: TGTGCCATATCAATAGGACAGGGCACAGATACGCAGTATTTT. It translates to CAISIGQGTDTQYF.

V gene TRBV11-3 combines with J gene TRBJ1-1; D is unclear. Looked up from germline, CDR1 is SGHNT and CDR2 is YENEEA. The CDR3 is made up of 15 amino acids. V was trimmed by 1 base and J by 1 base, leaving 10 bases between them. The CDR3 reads CASSLGGFGNTEAFF. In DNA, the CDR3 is TGTGCCAGCAGCTTAGGGGGTTTTGGGAACACTGAAGCTTTCTTT.